Sequencing of this TCR beta chain was carried out in a study of CD4 and CD8 cells across lung adenocarcinoma regions. MiXCR, applied by TCRdb to the PCR reads, yields one record per CDR3 protein. The sample includes 23,000 or so distinct CDR3 sequences, about 50% of them seen just once. At least ten counts were recorded for this clonotype. Localized lung adenocarcinoma, a non-small cell lung cancer, affected the donors. J gave up 2 bases and V 5 bases, and 2 bases lay outside the gene matches. This CDR3 contains 15 residues. Germline assignment: CDR1 WSHSY and CDR2 SAAADI. The chain has TRBV10-2 and TRBJ2-3; 12 positions agree with TRBD2. The receptor was derived from a male donor with lung adenocarcinoma. The CD4 and CD8 labels of this study may be unreliable. Sequences were obtained from CD8+ T cells from the center of a lung tumor. The CDR3 spells CASSRTSGITDTQYF. The CDR3, as DNA: TGCGCCAGCAGTCGGACTAGCGGGATCACAGATACGCAGTATTTT.